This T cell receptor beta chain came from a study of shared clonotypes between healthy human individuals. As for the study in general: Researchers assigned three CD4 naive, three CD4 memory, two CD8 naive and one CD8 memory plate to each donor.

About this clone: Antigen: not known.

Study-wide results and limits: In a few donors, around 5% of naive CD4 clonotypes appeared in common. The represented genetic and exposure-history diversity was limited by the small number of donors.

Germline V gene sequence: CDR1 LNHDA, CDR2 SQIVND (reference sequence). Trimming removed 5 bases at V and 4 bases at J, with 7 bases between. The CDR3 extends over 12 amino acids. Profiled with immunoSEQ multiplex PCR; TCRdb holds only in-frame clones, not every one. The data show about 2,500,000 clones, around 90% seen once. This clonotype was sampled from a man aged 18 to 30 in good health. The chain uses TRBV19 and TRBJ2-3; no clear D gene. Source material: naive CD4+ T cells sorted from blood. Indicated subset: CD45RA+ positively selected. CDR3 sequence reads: CASSLSPDTQYF. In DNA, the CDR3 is TGTGCCAGTAGTTTATCTCCAGATACGCAGTATTTT.